The 10 T cell receptor beta chains listed next were all sequenced from one sample in a study of Graves' ophthalmopathy and Graves' hyperthyroidism. Investigators amplified TCR beta CDR3 regions from RNA transcripts. In the first round, RT-PCR was carried out with HTBI primers, and a multiplex PCR formed the second round. TCRdb processed the multiplex PCR reads anew with MiXCR; each CDR3 protein has one entry. The sample yields about 220,000 distinct CDR3 sequences, around a fifth seen once. Input material: peripheral blood. All receptors come from a woman aged 50 to 60 with Graves' ophthalmopathy.

The CDR3 nucleotides are TGTGCCATCAGTGAGTCCGGAGGGGGTAGGAATCAGCCCCAGCATTTT. This gives the protein CAISESGGGRNQPQHF. The chain is built from TRBV10-3 and TRBJ1-5; TRBD1 is a possible D gene (6 bases). Germline assignment: CDR1 ENHRY and CDR2 SYGVKD. V was cut by 0 bases and J by 4 bases, with 13 bases left in between. The CDR3 has 16 amino acids.

This clonotype has ten or more counts. The chain is built from TRBV28 and TRBJ1-5, with 8 bases fitting TRBD1. The germline CDR1 and CDR2 sequences are MDHEN and SYDVKM. With 6 bases clipped from V and 1 base from J, the junction kept 5 bases outside the gene matches. There are 15 residues in the CDR3. CDR3 sequence reads: CASSLTGESNQPQHF. CDR3 in DNA: TGTGCCAGCAGCTTGACAGGGGAAAGCAATCAGCCCCAGCATTTT.

This clonotype was recorded at least ten times. This sequence joins TRBV9 and TRBJ2-5, with no clear D. The CDR3 has 14 amino acids. The ends were cut back, 0 bases at V and 1 base at J, with 7 bases in the middle. Germline V CDR1 and CDR2: SGDLS, YYNGEE. The CDR3 bases are TGTGCCAGCAGCGTAGACGCAGTCCAAGAGACCCAGTACTTC. Translated, it gives CASSVDAVQETQYF.

There are many counts of this clonotype. V gene TRBV19 combines with J gene TRBJ2-7; the match to TRBD1 covers 7 bases. Germline lookup yields CDR1 LNHDA and CDR2 SQIVND (reference sequence). CDR3 length: 15 residues. The J segment lost 2 bases and the V segment lost 3 bases, leaving 7 bases of the junction unmatched. The CDR3 sequence: CASSIGDRAPYEQYF. Written as DNA, the CDR3 is TGTGCCAGTAGTATTGGGGACAGAGCCCCCTACGAGCAGTACTTC.

This clonotype was counted ten times or more. The chain recombines TRBV29-1 with TRBJ1-1; 8 positions agree with TRBD1. Germline trimming cut 4 bases from V and 3 bases from J; bases unmatched to any gene: 4. The CDR3 is made up of 13 amino acids. Germline V CDR1 and CDR2: SQVTM, ANQGSEA. CDR3 in amino acids: CSVGSDRDTEAFF. The DNA for the CDR3 is TGCAGCGTTGGTTCGGACAGGGACACTGAAGCTTTCTTT.

Ten or more counts support this clonotype. V is TRBV6-5 and J is TRBJ1-5, with TRBD1 identical over 8 bases. Per the germline V gene, CDR1 is MNHEY and CDR2 is SVGAGI. The CDR3 consists of 17 residues. Trimming at V came to 6 bases and at J to 9 bases, leaving 19 bases not matched to a gene. The CDR3 is CASSRDPAGGLVWPQHF. DNA for the CDR3: TGTGCCAGCAGCCGAGACCCGGCAGGGGGCTTGGTGTGGCCCCAGCATTTT.

V usage is TRBV7-8 and J usage is TRBJ2-7; D gene uncertain. This CDR3 is 13 amino acids long. The germline V and J ends were trimmed by 5 bases and 4 bases, with 12 bases remaining between them. Germline CDR1 and CDR2: SGHVS and FQNEAQ. In nucleotides, the CDR3 is TGTGCCAGCAGCCCCAGCCGTGGGTACGAGCAGTACTTC. Amino acid sequence: CASSPSRGYEQYF.

The chain couples TRBV6-1 to TRBJ2-7, with D perhaps matching TRBD1 (5 bases). This CDR3 contains 13 residues. V was cut by 7 bases and J by 4 bases, with 14 bases left in between. Germline CDR1 is MNHNS and CDR2 is SASEGT. The CDR3 loop is CASMGQDRYEQYF. The DNA of the CDR3 is TGTGCCAGCATGGGGCAGGACCGTTACGAGCAGTACTTC.

This clonotype was seen repeatedly, ten times or more. The V call is TRBV28, the J call TRBJ2-7; 7 nucleotides agree with TRBD1. The CDR3 has 14 amino acids. J lost 3 bases, V lost 7 bases, and 9 bases had no gene match. Looked up from germline, CDR1 is MDHEN and CDR2 is SYDVKM. The CDR3 spells CASTPTGPHYEQYF. The DNA of the CDR3 is TGTGCCAGCACCCCGACAGGGCCTCACTACGAGCAGTACTTC.

This clonotype came up many times. The chain has TRBV6-1 and TRBJ1-6, with a weak D call TRBD1 (5 bases). Germline assignment: CDR1 MNHNS and CDR2 SASEGT. This CDR3 has 13 residues. The germline V and J ends were trimmed by 2 bases and 9 bases, with 8 bases remaining between them. This CDR3 is CASSEFGGSPLHF. The CDR3 DNA follows: TGTGCCAGCAGTGAATTTGGGGGTTCACCCCTCCACTTT.